Listed here is a single T cell receptor beta chain. The sample comes from a study of Ad26.COV2.S vaccination and SARS-CoV-2 variants. The CDR3 covers 14 residues. Deletions cut 0 bases from V and 2 bases from J, with 8 bases between. CDR1 is LGHDT and CDR2 is YNNKEL in the germline V gene (reference sequence). Described treatment: approximately 18 received Ad26.COV2.S at low or high dose, single or two shots; 5 received placebo; per-sample allocation not given. Sample collection was performed on day 63 after the first vaccine or placebo injection. The table came from immunoSEQ multiplex PCR; TCRdb's copy has only in-frame clones and leaves some out. The sample lists 430,000 or so clones, approximately 90% seen once, with 12% in the top ten.

The specimen comprised peripheral blood, sampled in a trial of Ad26.COV2.S vaccine versus placebo. This sequence was found in a person aged 18 to 59 who received the Ad26.COV2.S COVID-19 vaccine or a placebo. The V gene is TRBV3-1 (or the pseudogene TRBV3-2), the J gene TRBJ2-7; D unclear. CDR3 DNA: TGTGCCAGCAGCCAAGAACACCTACCCTACGAGCAGTACTTC. Amino acids: CASSQEHLPYEQYF.